This T cell receptor (beta chain) was sequenced in a study of cytomegalovirus exposure and HLA in healthy donors. The PCR had 60 Vbeta and 13 Jbeta primers. Profiling relied on immunoSEQ multiplex PCR, and the TCRdb table lists in-frame clones only, not all of them. The sample contains 120,000 or so clones, about 81% of which appear only once. V lost 3 bases and J lost 3; bases outside the gene matches: 2. The V gene's germline CDR1 is SGHTA and CDR2 FQGNSA. CDR3 length: 13 residues. The sequence was obtained from a woman between 50 and 59 years old in good health and CMV-seropositive. The gene calls are TRBV7-2 and TRBJ2-7; 7 nucleotides align to TRBD2. Material for sequencing was PBMCs. The CDR3 reads CASSLGGVYEQYF. DNA for the CDR3: TGTGCCAGCAGCTTGGGGGGGGTCTACGAGCAGTACTTC.